The 9 T cell receptor beta chains below come from one sample, sequenced in a study of blood T cell repertoires in COVID-19. Method: immunoSEQ multiplex PCR; TCRdb's copy keeps in-frame clones and lacks some. Altogether about 140,000 clones are present, around 83% being singletons, with the ten largest covering over 8%. Sequences were obtained from peripheral blood. The source of these receptors is a woman aged 55-70 years with acute or convalescent COVID-19.

The rearrangement links TRBV30 to TRBJ1-1; 9 positions agree with TRBD1. The CDR3 is 14 amino acids. The germline V gene encodes CDR1 GTSNPN and CDR2 SVGIG (reference sequence). V lost 0 bases, J lost 6 bases, and 5 bases stayed unmatched. The CDR3 loop reads CAWSVGTGKSEAFF. CDR3 nucleotide sequence: TGTGCCTGGAGTGTAGGGACAGGGAAGTCTGAAGCTTTCTTT. Supplemented by reference TRBV30 and TRBJ1-1, the full variable domain reads SQTIHQWPATLVQPVGSPLSLECTVEGTSNPNLYWYRQAAGRGLQLLFYSVGIGQISSEVPQNLSASRPQDRQFILSSKKLLLSDSGFYLCAWSVGTGKSEAFFGQGTRLTVV.

The chain recombines TRBV5-6 with TRBJ2-7; 9 bases are shared with TRBD2. V gave up 4 bases and J gave up 5 bases; unmatched junction bases: 7. From germline, CDR1 is SGHDT and CDR2 YYEEEE. CDR3 size: 14 residues. CDR3 amino acids: CASSPGLAPHEQYF. The CDR3, as DNA: TGTGCCAGCAGCCCGGGACTAGCTCCCCACGAGCAGTACTTC.

J is TRBJ2-7 and V is TRBV10-3, with D possibly TRBD1 on 6 matching bases. Deletions cut 2 bases from V and 0 bases from J, with 17 bases between. The CDR3 loop spans 17 amino acids. Germline V CDR1 and CDR2: ENHRY, SYGVKD. The CDR3 DNA reads TGTGCCATCAGTGAGCCGGCTATGGACAGCTTCTCCTACGAGCAGTACTTC. Translating gives CAISEPAMDSFSYEQYF.

The genes are TRBV3-1 (or the pseudogene TRBV3-2) and TRBJ2-3, with 9 nucleotides matching TRBD2. The V gene end was trimmed by 5 bases and the J gene end by 5 bases; junction bases not matched to a gene: 17. Germline V lookup: CDR1 LGHDT, CDR2 YNNKEL (reference sequence). This CDR3 spans 18 amino acids. This chain's CDR3 is CASSEYGAGGGGKDTQYF. The CDR3 DNA sequence: TGTGCCAGCAGCGAATATGGGGCCGGCGGGGGGGGAAAAGATACGCAGTATTTT.

The rearrangement joins TRBV18 to TRBJ1-5; 7 bases align to TRBD1. Germline V lookup: CDR1 KGHSH, CDR2 LQKENI. Trimming cost V 0 bases and J 5 bases; bases outside gene matches: 4. This CDR3 has 15 amino acids. The CDR3 DNA sequence: TGTGCCAGCTCACCACCGGGCAGGGGGGATCAGCCCCAGCATTTT. Its protein product is CASSPPGRGDQPQHF. Combining the CDR3 with reference TRBV18 and TRBJ1-5 gives the whole variable domain NAGVMQNPRHLVRRRGQEARLRCSPMKGHSHVYWYRQLPEEGLKFMVYLQKENIIDESGMPKERFSAEFPKEGPSILRIQQVVRGDSAAYFCASSPPGRGDQPQHFGDGTRLSIL.

The chain is built from TRBV9 and TRBJ2-2; the match to TRBD1 covers 8 bases. Germline V lookup: CDR1 SGDLS, CDR2 YYNGEE. V dropped 4 bases and J dropped 6; count of bases not matched to a gene: 8. This CDR3 is 15 amino acids long. In nucleotides, the CDR3 is TGTGCCAGCAGCCCGCCTGGACAGGGAGCCGGGGAGCTGTTTTTT. Translated, it gives CASSPPGQGAGELFF.

The chain is built from TRBV27 and TRBJ2-1, with a tentative D call TRBD1 (6 bases). This CDR3 has 15 residues. In germline, CDR1 is MNHEY, CDR2 SMNVEV (reference sequence). The V and J ends lost 5 bases and 8 bases respectively, with 19 bases between them. The CDR3 protein is CASSQTGWMGDEQFF. Here the CDR3 DNA reads TGTGCCAGCAGTCAAACAGGGTGGATGGGAGATGAGCAGTTCTTC.

V usage is TRBV6-5 and J usage is TRBJ1-2; TRBD1 matches 9 bases. Unmatched junction bases numbered 4, after V lost 2 bases and J lost 6 bases. CDR1 is MNHEY and CDR2 is SVGAGI in the germline V gene. The CDR3 is 14 amino acids. The DNA for the CDR3 is TGTGCCAGCAGTTACAACGGACAGGGGAATGGCTACACCTTC. Translation: CASSYNGQGNGYTF.

The chain couples TRBV6-4 to TRBJ1-2; 9 nucleotides match TRBD1. V shed 4 bases, J shed 3 bases, and the junction held 6 bases outside the gene matches. The germline V gene encodes CDR1 MRHNA and CDR2 SNTAGT. The CDR3 runs to 15 residues. The CDR3 DNA sequence: TGTGCCAGCAGTGTCGAACAGGGGGCGGACTATGGCTACACCTTC. This codes for CASSVEQGADYGYTF.